Reported below is one T cell receptor beta chain. The sample is drawn from a study of cytomegalovirus exposure and HLA in healthy donors. At the level of the study: Researchers previously reported finding 100 million or so unique TCR beta sequences from about 200 million T cells.

CDR3 length: 14 residues. The J segment lost 1 base and the V segment lost 2 bases, leaving 0 bases of the junction unmatched. CDR1 is SGHTA and CDR2 is FQGNSA in the germline V gene. The PCR ran on 60 Vbeta and 13 Jbeta primers. Produced via immunoSEQ multiplex PCR; TCRdb's table is partial and in-frame only. The table includes 100,000 or so clones, 60% to 85% detected once. The V and J genes are TRBV7-2 and TRBJ2-3; 7 bases are shared with TRBD2. The sample was PBMCs. This receptor was identified in a female donor in good health and CMV-seropositive. CDR3 in DNA: TGTGCCAGCAGCTTAAGCGGGGGCACAGATACGCAGTATTTT. This codes for CASSLSGGTDTQYF.